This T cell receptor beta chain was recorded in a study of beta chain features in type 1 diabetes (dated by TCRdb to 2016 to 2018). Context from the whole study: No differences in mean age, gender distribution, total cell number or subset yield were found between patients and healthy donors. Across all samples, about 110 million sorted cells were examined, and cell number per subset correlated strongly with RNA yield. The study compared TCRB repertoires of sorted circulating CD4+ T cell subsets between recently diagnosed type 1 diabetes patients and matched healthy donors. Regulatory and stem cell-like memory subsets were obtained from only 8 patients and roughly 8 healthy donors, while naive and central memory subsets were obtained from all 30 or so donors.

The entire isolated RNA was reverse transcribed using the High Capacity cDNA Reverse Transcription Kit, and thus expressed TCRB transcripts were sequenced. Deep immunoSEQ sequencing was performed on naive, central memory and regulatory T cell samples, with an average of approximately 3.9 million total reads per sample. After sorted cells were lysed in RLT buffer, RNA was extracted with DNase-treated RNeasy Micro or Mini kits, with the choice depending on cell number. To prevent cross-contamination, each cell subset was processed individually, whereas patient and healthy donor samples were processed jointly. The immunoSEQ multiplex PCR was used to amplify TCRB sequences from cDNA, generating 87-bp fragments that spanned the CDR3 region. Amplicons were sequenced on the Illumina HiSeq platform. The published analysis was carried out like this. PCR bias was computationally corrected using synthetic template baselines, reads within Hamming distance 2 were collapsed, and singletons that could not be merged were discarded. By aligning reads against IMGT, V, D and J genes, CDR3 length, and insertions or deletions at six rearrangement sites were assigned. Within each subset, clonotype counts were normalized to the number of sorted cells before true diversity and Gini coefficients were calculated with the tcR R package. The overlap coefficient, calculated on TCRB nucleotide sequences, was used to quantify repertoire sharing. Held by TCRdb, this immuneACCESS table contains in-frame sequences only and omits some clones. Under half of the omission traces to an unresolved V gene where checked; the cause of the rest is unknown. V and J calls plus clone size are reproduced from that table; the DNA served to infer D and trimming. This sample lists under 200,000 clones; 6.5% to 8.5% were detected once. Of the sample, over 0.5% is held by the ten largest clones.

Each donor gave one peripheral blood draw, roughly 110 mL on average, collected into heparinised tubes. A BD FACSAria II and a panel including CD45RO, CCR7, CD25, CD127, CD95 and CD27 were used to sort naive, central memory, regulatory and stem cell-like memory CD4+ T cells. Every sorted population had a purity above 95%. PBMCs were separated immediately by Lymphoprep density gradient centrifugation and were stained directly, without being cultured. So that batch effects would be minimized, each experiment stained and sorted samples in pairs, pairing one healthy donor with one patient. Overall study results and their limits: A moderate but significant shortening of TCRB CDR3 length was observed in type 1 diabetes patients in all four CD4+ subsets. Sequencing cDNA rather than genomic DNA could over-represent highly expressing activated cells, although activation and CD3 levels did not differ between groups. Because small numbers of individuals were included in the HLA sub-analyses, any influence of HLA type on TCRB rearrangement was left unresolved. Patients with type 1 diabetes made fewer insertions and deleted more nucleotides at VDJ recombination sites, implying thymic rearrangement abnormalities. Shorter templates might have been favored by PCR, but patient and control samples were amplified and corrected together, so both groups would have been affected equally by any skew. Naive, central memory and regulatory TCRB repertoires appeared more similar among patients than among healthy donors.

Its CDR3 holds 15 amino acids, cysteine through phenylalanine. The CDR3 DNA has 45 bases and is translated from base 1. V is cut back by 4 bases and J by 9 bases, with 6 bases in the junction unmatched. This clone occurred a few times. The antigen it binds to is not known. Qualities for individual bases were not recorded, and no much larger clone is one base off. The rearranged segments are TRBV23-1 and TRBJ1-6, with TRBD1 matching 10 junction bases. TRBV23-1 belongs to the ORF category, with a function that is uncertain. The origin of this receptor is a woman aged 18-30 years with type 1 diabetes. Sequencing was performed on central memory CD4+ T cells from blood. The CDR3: CASSLTGTGASPLHF. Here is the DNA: TGCGCCAGCAGTCTGACCGGGACAGGGGCTTCACCCCTCCACTTT.